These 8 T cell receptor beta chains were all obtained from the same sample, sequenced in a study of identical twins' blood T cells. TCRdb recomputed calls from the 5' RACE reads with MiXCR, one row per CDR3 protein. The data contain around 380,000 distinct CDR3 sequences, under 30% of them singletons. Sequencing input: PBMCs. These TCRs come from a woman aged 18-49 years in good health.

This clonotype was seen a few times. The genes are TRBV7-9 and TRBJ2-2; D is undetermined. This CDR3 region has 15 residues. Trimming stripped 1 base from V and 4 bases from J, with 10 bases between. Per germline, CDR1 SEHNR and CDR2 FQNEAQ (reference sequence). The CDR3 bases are TGTGCCAGCAGCTTAGGAGGATGGAGCACCGGGGAGCTGTTTTTT. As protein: CASSLGGWSTGELFF.

DNA for the CDR3: TGTGCCAGCGGCGTCGCCCCCTACGAGCAGTACTTC. The encoded protein is CASGVAPYEQYF. The genes are TRBV27 and TRBJ2-7; no clear D gene. Germline V gene sequence: CDR1 MNHEY, CDR2 SMNVEV (reference sequence). The V gene lost 8 bases and the J gene lost 2 bases, with 10 bases spanning the gap. The CDR3 runs to 12 residues.

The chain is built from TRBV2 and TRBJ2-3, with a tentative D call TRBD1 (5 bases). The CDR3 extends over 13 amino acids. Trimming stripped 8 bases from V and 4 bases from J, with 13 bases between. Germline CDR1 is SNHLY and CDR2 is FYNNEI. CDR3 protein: CASSRQNADTQYF. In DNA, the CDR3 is TGTGCCAGCTCGAGACAGAATGCAGATACGCAGTATTTT.

DNA of the CDR3: TGTGCCAGCCGACGGCAGTATAACTCCTACGAGCAGTACTTC. Amino acids: CASRRQYNSYEQYF. The rearrangement links TRBV6-5 to TRBJ2-7; no firm D call. Deletions cut 8 bases from V and 0 bases from J, with 14 bases between. CDR3 size: 14 residues. Germline values: CDR1 MNHEY, CDR2 SVGAGI.

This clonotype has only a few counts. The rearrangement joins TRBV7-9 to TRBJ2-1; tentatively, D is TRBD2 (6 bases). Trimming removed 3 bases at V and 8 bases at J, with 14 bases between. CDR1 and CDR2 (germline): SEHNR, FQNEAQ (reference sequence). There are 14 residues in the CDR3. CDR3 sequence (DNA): TGTGCCAGCAGCTTGAACCAACTAGCACATGAGCAGTTCTTC. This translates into CASSLNQLAHEQFF.

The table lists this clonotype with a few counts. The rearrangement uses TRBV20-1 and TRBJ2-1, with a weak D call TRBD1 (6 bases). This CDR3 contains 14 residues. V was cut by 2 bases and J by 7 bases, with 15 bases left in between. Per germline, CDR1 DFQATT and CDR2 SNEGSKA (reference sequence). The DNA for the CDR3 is TGCAGTGCTAGATACAGGGTCGGCTTAAATGAGCAGTTCTTC. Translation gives CSARYRVGLNEQFF.

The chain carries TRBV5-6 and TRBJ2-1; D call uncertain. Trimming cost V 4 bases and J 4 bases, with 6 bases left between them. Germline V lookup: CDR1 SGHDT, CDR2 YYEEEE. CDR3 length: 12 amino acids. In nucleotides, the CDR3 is TGTGCCAGCAGCGAAGATTACAATGAGCAGTTCTTC. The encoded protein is CASSEDYNEQFF.

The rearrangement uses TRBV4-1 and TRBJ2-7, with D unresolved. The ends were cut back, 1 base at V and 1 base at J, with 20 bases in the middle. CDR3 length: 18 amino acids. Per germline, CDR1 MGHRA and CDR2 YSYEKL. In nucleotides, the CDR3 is TGCGCCAGCAGCCAAGTTCCTTCAGACCCTTCATCTTCCTACGAGCAGTACTTC. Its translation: CASSQVPSDPSSSYEQYF.